Below, 32 T cell receptor beta chains from the same sample are listed, as sequenced in a study of CD8 T cells in Susac syndrome. Random hexamers served to reverse transcribe roughly 0.5 to 1 ug RNA. TCRdb re-called the immunoSEQ multiplex PCR reads through MiXCR, storing one row per CDR3 protein. The data show roughly 200,000 distinct CDR3 sequences, about 95% seen once. Material for sequencing was CD4+ T cells from PBMCs. These receptors were taken from a human donor in good health.

This chain joins TRBV30 and TRBJ1-3; D unclear. The CDR3 spans 12 residues. In germline, CDR1 is GTSNPN, CDR2 SVGIG (reference sequence). Trimming removed 7 bases from V and 0 bases from J, with 7 bases in between. The CDR3 coding sequence is TGTGCCTCTGGAGTCTCTGGAAACACCATATATTTT. Residues: CASGVSGNTIYF. The full variable domain, with the rest looked up from reference TRBV30 and TRBJ1-3, is SQTIHQWPATLVQPVGSPLSLECTVEGTSNPNLYWYRQAAGRGLQLLFYSVGIGQISSEVPQNLSASRPQDRQFILSSKKLLLSDSGFYLCASGVSGNTIYFGEGSWLTVV.

The count of this clonotype is one. The chain combines TRBV4-1 with TRBJ2-5, with D possibly TRBD1 on 6 matching bases. Trimming took off 8 bases at V and 1 base at J, with 17 bases between the two ends. In germline, CDR1 is MGHRA, CDR2 YSYEKL. The CDR3 totals 15 residues. The CDR3 here is CASSSQGIVQETQYF. As DNA, the CDR3 is TGCGCCAGCTCCTCTCAGGGGATCGTCCAAGAGACCCAGTACTTC.

The gene calls are TRBV29-1 and TRBJ1-5, with D maybe TRBD1 (5 bases). The CDR3 runs to 15 residues. Trimming shortened V by 4 bases and J by 0 bases, and 13 bases separated the two germline ends. Germline V gives CDR1 SQVTM, CDR2 ANQGSEA. CDR3 sequence (DNA): TGCAGCGTTGCTTTGACAGCTAATAGCAATCAGCCCCAGCATTTT. It is translated as CSVALTANSNQPQHF.

The V and J genes are TRBV30 and TRBJ1-1; D is perhaps TRBD1 (5 bases). V was cut by 0 bases and J by 0 bases, with 14 bases left in between. Germline CDR1 reads GTSNPN; CDR2 reads SVGIG (reference sequence). The CDR3 runs to 16 residues. The DNA of the CDR3 is TGTGCCTGGAGTGTACGGGGCGTCAGAGTGAACACTGAAGCTTTCTTT. This encodes CAWSVRGVRVNTEAFF.

The rearrangement joins TRBV7-8 to TRBJ2-1; no firm D call. This CDR3 is built from 18 residues. Germline V lookup: CDR1 SGHVS, CDR2 FQNEAQ. V lost 0 bases to trimming and J lost 5 bases, with 20 bases between them. CDR3 in DNA: TGTGCCAGCAGCTTAGCGCGATTCCGACGTAAGGACGACAATGAGCAGTTCTTC. It yields the protein CASSLARFRRKDDNEQFF.

This sequence joins TRBV7-6 and TRBJ1-3; D gene uncertain. The CDR3 sequence is 18 residues long. Germline V CDR1 and CDR2: SGHVS, FNYEAQ. V lost 2 bases, J lost 3 bases, and 20 bases lay in between. In DNA, the CDR3 is TGTGCCAGCAGCTTACGGATCGGGCCTGCCGGAGGTGGAAACACCATATATTTT. Its protein is CASSLRIGPAGGGNTIYF.

The chain has TRBV30 and TRBJ2-5; the match to TRBD1 covers 7 bases. V was clipped by 4 bases and J by 1 base; unmatched bases: 3. Germline V gene lookup returns CDR1 GTSNPN and CDR2 SVGIG (reference sequence). The CDR3 spans 13 residues. The CDR3 DNA sequence: TGTGCCTGGAACCGGGACAGCCAAGAGACCCAGTACTTC. Translation: CAWNRDSQETQYF.

CDR3 sequence reads: CASSLGGHNEQFF. CDR3 nucleotides: TGTGCCAGCAGTTTAGGTGGCCACAATGAGCAGTTCTTC. The V and J genes are TRBV28 and TRBJ2-1; D not resolved. V lost 2 bases to trimming and J lost 5 bases, with 7 bases between them. CDR3 length equals 13 residues. Looked up from germline, CDR1 is MDHEN and CDR2 is SYDVKM.

The chain uses TRBV6-1 and TRBJ2-3; D is tentatively TRBD1 or TRBD2 (5 bases each). The V gene lost 5 bases and the J gene lost 0 bases, with 18 bases spanning the gap. This CDR3 has 17 amino acids. Per the germline V gene, CDR1 is MNHNS and CDR2 is SASEGT. The chain's CDR3 is CASSPRQSGRSTDTQYF. CDR3 DNA sequence: TGTGCCAGCAGTCCACGTCAATCGGGACGGAGCACAGATACGCAGTATTTT.

The table lists this clonotype with a count of one. The chain combines TRBV30 with TRBJ2-7; 11 positions match TRBD2. With 3 bases clipped from V and 3 bases from J, the junction kept 4 bases outside the gene matches. CDR1 is GTSNPN, CDR2 SVGIG, per germline (reference sequence). This CDR3 spans 14 amino acids. The CDR3: CAWRGTSGSYEQYF. Here the CDR3 DNA reads TGTGCCTGGAGGGGGACTAGCGGTAGCTACGAGCAGTACTTC.

The chain couples TRBV23-1 to TRBJ1-1, with 8 bases identical to TRBD1. TRBV23-1 is marked as an open reading frame, function uncertain. J was trimmed by 3 bases and V by 3 bases; bases with no gene match: 6. There are 15 residues in the CDR3. The CDR3 sequence is CASSQTTGDDTEAFF. As DNA, the CDR3 is TGCGCCAGCAGTCAGACGACAGGGGATGACACTGAAGCTTTCTTT.

The chain recombines TRBV3-1 with TRBJ2-7; TRBD2 aligns across 10 bases. Germline CDR1 reads LGHDT; CDR2 reads YNNKEL (reference sequence). The CDR3 extends over 14 amino acids. The trim removed 2 bases at V and 7 bases at J, leaving 5 bases unmatched. CDR3 in DNA: TGTGCCAGCAGCCAACGTCTAGCGGGAGAGGAGCAGTACTTC. Its translation: CASSQRLAGEEQYF.

V is TRBV28 and J is TRBJ2-1; the D gene is possibly TRBD2 (5 bases). There are 15 residues in the CDR3. The V and J ends lost 5 bases and 8 bases respectively, with 19 bases between them. CDR1 is MDHEN and CDR2 is SYDVKM in the germline V gene. The CDR3 sequence: CASSEAVLDLHEQFF. The DNA of the CDR3 is TGTGCCAGCAGTGAAGCGGTTCTGGATCTCCATGAGCAGTTCTTC.

This sequence joins TRBV9 and TRBJ2-2, with 7 bases aligning to TRBD2. The length of the CDR3 is 15 residues. With 4 bases clipped from V and 2 bases from J, the junction kept 5 bases outside the gene matches. CDR1 SGDLS and CDR2 YYNGEE come from the germline V gene. This chain's CDR3 is CASSQTSLNTGELFF. CDR3 nucleotide sequence: TGTGCCAGCAGCCAGACTAGCTTAAACACCGGGGAGCTGTTTTTT.

The rearrangement joins TRBV30 to TRBJ2-3; the D gene is possibly TRBD2 (6 bases). Trimming stripped 0 bases from V and 6 bases from J, with 13 bases between. Per germline, CDR1 GTSNPN and CDR2 SVGIG (reference sequence). The CDR3 is made up of 14 amino acids. In nucleotides, the CDR3 is TGTGCCTGGAGTGTAACGGGAGTGGGGGATACGCAGTATTTT. Translating gives CAWSVTGVGDTQYF. The full variable domain, its missing parts supplied by reference TRBV30 and TRBJ2-3, is SQTIHQWPATLVQPVGSPLSLECTVEGTSNPNLYWYRQAAGRGLQLLFYSVGIGQISSEVPQNLSASRPQDRQFILSSKKLLLSDSGFYLCAWSVTGVGDTQYFGPGTRLTVL.

The chain uses TRBV15 and TRBJ2-7; TRBD2 aligns across 16 bases. The CDR3 runs to 22 residues. With V trimmed by 2 bases and J by 0 bases, 16 bases remained unmatched. Germline-derived CDR1 and CDR2 are LNHNV and YYDKDF (reference sequence). The CDR3 loop is CATSRPRGTSGRANPSSYEQYF. DNA of the CDR3: TGTGCCACCAGCAGACCCAGGGGGACTAGCGGGAGGGCCAACCCCTCCTCCTACGAGCAGTACTTC.

This chain links TRBV3-1 with TRBJ1-1; no clear D gene. CDR1 and CDR2 (germline): LGHDT, YNNKEL (reference sequence). The CDR3 has 13 amino acids. The V end lost 7 bases, the J end lost 4 bases, and 13 bases lay between the germline ends. The CDR3 loop reads CASTYSGGTEAFF. CDR3 in DNA: TGTGCCAGCACCTACAGCGGAGGCACTGAAGCTTTCTTT.

This clonotype was detected once. The chain uses TRBV7-9 and TRBJ1-2; D is unresolved. The CDR3 contains 12 residues. Looked up from germline, CDR1 is SEHNR and CDR2 is FQNEAQ (reference sequence). Trimming took off 0 bases at V and 8 bases at J, with 7 bases between the two ends. CDR3 sequence (DNA): TGTGCCAGCAGCTTAGCCGTGGTCGGCTACACCTTC. Residues: CASSLAVVGYTF.

V gene TRBV29-1 combines with J gene TRBJ2-1; D assignment may be TRBD1 or TRBD2 (5 bases each). Germline V gene lookup returns CDR1 SQVTM and CDR2 ANQGSEA. Trimming took off 3 bases at V and 14 bases at J, with 26 bases between the two ends. The length of the CDR3 is 15 residues. DNA for the CDR3: TGCAGCGTTGAGCCCGGGGACGCTTCACACCCCTGGGAGTTCTTC. As protein: CSVEPGDASHPWEFF.

The genes are TRBV20-1 and TRBJ1-2; D is perhaps TRBD1 (5 bases). V shed 6 bases and J shed 8 bases, with 19 bases lying between them. Germline CDR1 is DFQATT and CDR2 is SNEGSKA (reference sequence). The CDR3 covers 13 residues. CDR3 sequence (DNA): TGCAGTGCCCCTCAGCGGGGGTCTGAGGGCTACACCTTC. Translated: CSAPQRGSEGYTF.

The chain carries TRBV30 and TRBJ2-3; 8 bases are a match to TRBD1. This CDR3 contains 15 residues. Germline V gives CDR1 GTSNPN, CDR2 SVGIG (reference sequence). V was clipped by 3 bases and J by 2 bases; unmatched bases: 7. In nucleotides, the CDR3 is TGTGCCTGGAGCCCAGGGGGCCGTATCACAGATACGCAGTATTTT. The encoded protein is CAWSPGGRITDTQYF.

The chain couples TRBV30 to TRBJ1-1; D perhaps matches TRBD1 (6 bases). Germline V gene data show CDR1 as GTSNPN and CDR2 as SVGIG (reference sequence). Trimming pared 3 bases from V and 6 bases from J, leaving 11 bases between. This CDR3 region has 12 residues. Written as DNA, the CDR3 is TGTGCCTGGAGGTGGGGGGGCTCTGAAGCTTTCTTT. Translation gives CAWRWGGSEAFF.

The J gene is TRBJ2-3, the V gene TRBV7-2; no firm D call. The CDR3 is 14 residues long. Germline CDR1 and CDR2: SGHTA and FQGNSA. V lost 4 bases to trimming and J lost 0 bases, with 8 bases between them. CDR3 sequence (DNA): TGTGCCAGCAGCTCCGACCTCAGCACAGATACGCAGTATTTT. It specifies CASSSDLSTDTQYF.

The V and J genes are TRBV29-1 and TRBJ2-1, with 8 bases lining up with TRBD1. Germline trimming cut 5 bases from V and 15 bases from J; bases unmatched to any gene: 12. Germline CDR1 SQVTM, CDR2 ANQGSEA. There are 12 residues in the CDR3. In nucleotides, the CDR3 is TGCAGCGTTTCTACCTCTGGTGGACAGGGGTTCTTC. This codes for CSVSTSGGQGFF.

The chain is built from TRBV20-1 and TRBJ1-1; the D is unclear. From germline, CDR1 is DFQATT and CDR2 SNEGSKA (reference sequence). V lost 5 bases and J 2 bases, leaving 12 bases between the germline ends. The CDR3 length is 13 residues. The CDR3 sequence: CSAADPINTEAFF. In nucleotides, the CDR3 is TGCAGTGCTGCAGACCCAATCAACACTGAAGCTTTCTTT.

This chain links TRBV6-1 with TRBJ1-2; 9 bases agree with TRBD1. This CDR3 is built from 17 residues. V lost 9 bases to trimming and J lost 4 bases; unmatched junction nucleotides: 18. CDR1 and CDR2 from the germline V gene are MNHNS and SASEGT. This chain's CDR3 is CASFSGTGTGSPYGYTF. CDR3 bases: TGTGCCAGTTTTTCCGGGACCGGGACAGGGAGTCCCTATGGCTACACCTTC.

The table lists this clonotype with a count of one. V is TRBV20-1 and J is TRBJ2-3; unclear D gene. Germline-derived CDR1 and CDR2 are DFQATT and SNEGSKA (reference sequence). Trimming removed 6 bases from V and 3 bases from J, with 10 bases in between. This CDR3 contains 12 residues. The CDR3 DNA is TGCAGTGCCTCGAAACCGACAGATACGCAGTATTTT. Its translation: CSASKPTDTQYF.

A word on this clonotype: Just one base apart from a much larger clone, this may be a read error. The chain is built from TRBV7-9 and TRBJ2-5; tentatively, D is TRBD1 or TRBD2 (5 bases each). This CDR3 region has 12 residues. The germline V gene encodes CDR1 SEHNR and CDR2 FQNEAQ (reference sequence). V was shortened by 1 base and J by 6 bases, with 6 bases between the two germline ends. The CDR3 region has the DNA TGTGCCAGCAGCTTAGGGGGGAAGACCCAGTACTTC. Translating gives CASSLGGKTQYF.

The rearrangement links TRBV3-1 to TRBJ2-1; D is uncertain. Trimming removed 2 bases from V and 7 bases from J, with 9 bases in between. The CDR3 contains 13 residues. The V gene's germline CDR1 is LGHDT and CDR2 YNNKEL (reference sequence). CDR3 bases: TGTGCCAGCAGCCAACCCTTAGGTAATGAGCAGTTCTTC. This sequence encodes CASSQPLGNEQFF.

The gene calls are TRBV14 and TRBJ2-1; 7 nucleotides line up with TRBD1. CDR1 is SGHDN, CDR2 FVKESK, per germline. The ends lost 4 bases at V and 1 base at J; junction bases unmatched: 16. The CDR3 consists of 19 residues. The CDR3 sequence: CASSLHTLTTGPSYNEQFF. The DNA for the CDR3 is TGTGCCAGCAGCCTCCACACCTTAACGACAGGGCCTTCCTACAATGAGCAGTTCTTC.

This clonotype appeared once. The V and J genes are TRBV28 and TRBJ1-1; D call uncertain. This CDR3 is 14 amino acids long. CDR1 MDHEN and CDR2 SYDVKM come from the germline V gene. Trimming removed 5 bases at V and 4 bases at J, with 14 bases between. The chain's CDR3 is CASSEAALSTEAFF. The CDR3 bases are TGTGCCAGCAGTGAAGCCGCGCTAAGCACTGAAGCTTTCTTT.

V is TRBV29-1 and J is TRBJ1-1, with a weak D call TRBD1 (5 bases). V gave up 4 bases and J gave up 4 bases, with 16 bases separating them. The length of the CDR3 is 14 residues. Germline CDR1 SQVTM, CDR2 ANQGSEA. The CDR3 is CSVGGLTGVTEAFF. In DNA, the CDR3 is TGCAGCGTTGGGGGCCTTACGGGGGTCACTGAAGCTTTCTTT.